The 4 T cell receptor beta chains in this list originate from one sample, sequenced in a study of PD-1 blockade in classical Hodgkin lymphoma. Time point meaning: cycle 4 day 1 (C4D1), after less than 7 weeks of nivolumab. Each patient's relapse followed autologous stem cell transplantation, and brentuximab vedotin exposure varied. Repertoires were generated with immunoSEQ multiplex PCR, while TCRdb's copy carries only in-frame clones and drops some. The table has roughly 50,000 clones, around 89% seen once. The sequenced sample was peripheral blood mononuclear cells (PBMCs), obtained before the fourth cycle of nivolumab. These receptors came from a human donor with classical Hodgkin lymphoma.

This clone was seen once. The chain recombines TRBV19 with TRBJ2-7; D is uncertain. This CDR3 is built from 15 residues. CDR1 is LNHDA and CDR2 is SQIVND in the germline V gene (reference sequence). The V end lost 1 base, the J end lost 0 bases, and 10 bases lay between the germline ends. As DNA, the CDR3 is TGTGCCAGTAGTATAGTAACGACGGCCTCCTACGAGCAGTACTTC. Translated, it gives CASSIVTTASYEQYF.

This chain links TRBV6-1 with TRBJ2-7; a weak D match, TRBD2 (5 bases). Germline loops: CDR1 MNHNS, CDR2 SASEGT. The CDR3 sequence is 14 residues long. Deletions cut 3 bases from V and 3 bases from J, with 12 bases between. The CDR3 bases are TGTGCCAGCAGTGACGGACTGATCCTCTACGAGCAGTACTTC. Translating gives CASSDGLILYEQYF.

The V and J genes are TRBV2 and TRBJ2-7, with 7 positions matching TRBD2. The ends lost 6 bases at V and 4 bases at J; junction bases unmatched: 12. From germline, CDR1 is SNHLY and CDR2 FYNNEI. The CDR3 covers 15 residues. CDR3: CASRAGGAGKYEQYF. CDR3 bases: TGTGCCAGCAGGGCCGGGGGAGCGGGGAAATACGAGCAGTACTTC.

A few counts support this clone. This chain links TRBV11-3 with TRBJ2-7, with TRBD1 identical over 8 bases. The CDR3 runs to 13 residues. Germline V gene sequence: CDR1 SGHNT, CDR2 YENEEA. After removal of 5 bases from V and 3 bases from J, the junction contained 3 bases not matched to a gene. Written as DNA, the CDR3 is TGTGCCAGCAGCCGAGGACAGGGCTACGAGCAGTACTTC. It encodes CASSRGQGYEQYF.